A selection of T cell receptor beta chains follows, all from one sample in a study of blood T cell repertoires in COVID-19. Assay: immunoSEQ multiplex PCR; the TCRdb copy retains only in-frame clones and omits some. The sample has fewer than 300,000 clones, around 87% seen once. Sequencing input: peripheral blood. These receptors were collected from a woman aged 45 to 65 with acute or convalescent COVID-19. Each CDR3 is given with its conserved first and last residue. The D gene is left open where the match is weak. Size values are once, few and many counts, or a class for expanded clones, and some rows have none.

v_call	clone_size	d_call	j_call	cdr3_length	cdr3_aa	cdr3_nt
TRBV28	-	TRBD1	TRBJ1-2	15	CASSSQRQGGYGYTF	TGTGCCAGCAGTTCACAAAGACAGGGAGGCTATGGCTACACCTTC
TRBV27	-	-	TRBJ1-1	14	CASSEGPGWGRAFF	TGTGCCAGCAGTGAGGGGCCGGGTTGGGGGCGAGCTTTCTTT
TRBV19	once	TRBD1	TRBJ1-1	15	CASSQGTGIYTEAFF	TGTGCCAGTAGCCAGGGGACAGGAATTTACACTGAAGCTTTCTTT
TRBV2	-	TRBD1	TRBJ1-1	14	CASSGDRGNTEAFF	TGTGCCAGCAGTGGGGACAGGGGGAACACTGAAGCTTTCTTT
TRBV15	-	-	TRBJ1-4	16	CATSTAQAHDNEKLFF	TGTGCCACCAGCACGGCACAGGCCCACGATAATGAAAAACTGTTTTTT
TRBV9	-	TRBD2	TRBJ2-1	16	CASSVASGVSYNEQFF	TGTGCCAGCAGCGTAGCCAGCGGGGTCTCCTACAATGAGCAGTTCTTC
TRBV27	once	TRBD1	TRBJ1-1	22	CASSHDRADRPRGQEGGTEAFF	TGTGCCAGCAGTCATGATCGAGCGGACAGGCCAAGGGGACAGGAGGGTGGCACTGAAGCTTTCTTT
TRBV27	-	TRBD1	TRBJ1-4	14	CASSFMGGQEKLFF	TGTGCCAGCAGTTTTATGGGGGGACAGGAAAAACTGTTTTTT
TRBV11-1	many	TRBD1	TRBJ1-5	14	CASSSTGSGQPQHF	TGTGCCAGCAGCTCGACAGGGTCGGGTCAGCCCCAGCATTTT
TRBV10-3	-	-	TRBJ1-1	11	CAIREDIGAFF	TGTGCCATCAGAGAGGATATCGGAGCTTTCTTT
TRBV18	-	TRBD1	TRBJ1-2	13	CASSAGQAYGYTF	TGTGCCAGCTCCGCGGGACAGGCGTATGGCTACACCTTC
TRBV10-2	-	-	TRBJ2-2	15	CASLGHHQNTGELFF	TGCGCCAGCCTTGGACATCATCAGAACACCGGGGAGCTGTTTTTT
TRBV10-2	-	-	TRBJ1-6	14	CASRDDSYNSPLHF	TGCGCCAGCAGGGATGACAGCTATAATTCACCCCTCCACTTT
TRBV9	-	-	TRBJ1-5	14	CASSRGHSNQPQHF	TGTGCCAGCAGCCGAGGCCATAGCAATCAGCCCCAGCATTTT
TRBV18	-	-	TRBJ1-1	14	CASSPPGPNTEAFF	TGTGCCAGCTCACCCCCAGGGCCAAACACTGAAGCTTTCTTT
TRBV12-3/TRBV12-4	-	-	TRBJ1-6	12	CASSPPSSPLHF	TGTGCCAGCAGTCCCCCCAGTTCACCCCTCCACTTT
TRBV7-2	-	-	TRBJ1-3	16	CASSLLTASSGNTIYF	TGTGCCAGCAGCTTATTGACAGCTAGCTCTGGAAACACCATATATTTT
TRBV7-3	-	-	TRBJ2-7	15	CASSLSGGGSYEQYF	TGTGCCAGCAGCTTAAGCGGCGGCGGCTCCTACGAGCAGTACTTC
TRBV5-1	-	-	TRBJ1-4	15	CASSLAPATNEKLFF	TGCGCCAGCAGCTTGGCCCCTGCAACTAATGAAAAACTGTTTTTT
TRBV5-1	-	-	TRBJ1-6	16	CASSLWAVDPNSPLHF	TGCGCCAGCAGCCTCTGGGCCGTAGACCCCAATTCACCCCTCCACTTT
TRBV11-2	-	-	TRBJ1-1	16	CASSHRPGHQNTEAFF	TGTGCCAGCAGCCATCGTCCGGGACACCAGAACACTGAAGCTTTCTTT
TRBV5-1	-	-	TRBJ2-3	13	CASSGRYTDTQYF	TGCGCCAGCAGCGGGAGATACACAGATACGCAGTATTTT
TRBV3-1/TRBV3-2	-	-	TRBJ1-4	16	CASSQTRARANEKLFF	TGTGCCAGCAGCCAAACCAGGGCCCGCGCTAATGAAAAACTGTTTTTT
TRBV9	-	-	TRBJ1-5	14	CASSVGGGNQPQHF	TGTGCCAGCAGCGTGGGGGGAGGCAATCAGCCCCAGCATTTT
TRBV20-1	-	-	TRBJ2-1	14	CSARGSYGFNEQFF	TGCAGTGCTCGTGGGAGCTATGGGTTCAATGAGCAGTTCTTC
TRBV28	-	TRBD1	TRBJ2-3	14	CASETGADTDTQYF	TGTGCCAGCGAGACAGGGGCTGACACAGATACGCAGTATTTT
TRBV9	-	TRBD2	TRBJ2-3	17	CASSASQTSGSTDTQYF	TGTGCCAGCAGCGCGAGTCAGACTAGCGGTAGCACAGATACGCAGTATTTT
TRBV7-9	-	TRBD2	TRBJ2-7	17	CASSLAPVLAGYDEQYF	TGTGCCAGCAGCTTAGCGCCTGTCCTAGCGGGATACGACGAGCAGTACTTC
TRBV30	-	-	TRBJ2-7	13	CARQSGNSYEQYF	TGTGCCCGGCAGAGCGGAAACTCCTACGAGCAGTACTTC
TRBV14	-	-	TRBJ2-3	13	CASSQGRTDTQYF	TGTGCCAGCAGCCAAGGGAGGACAGATACGCAGTATTTT
TRBV21-1	-	-	TRBJ1-2	14	CASSQRGTNYGYTF	TGTGCCAGCAGCCAAAGGGGGACTAACTATGGCTACACCTTC
TRBV6-6	-	-	TRBJ1-1	14	CASSSDRRHTEAFF	TGTGCCAGCAGTTCCGACCGGCGGCACACTGAAGCTTTCTTT
TRBV18	-	-	TRBJ2-7	12	CASSRPGLEQYF	TGTGCCAGCTCCCGGCCTGGGCTCGAGCAGTACTTC
TRBV25-1	-	-	TRBJ2-7	13	CASRGVQSHEQYF	TGTGCCAGCAGGGGAGTTCAGTCGCACGAGCAGTACTTC
TRBV5-5	-	-	TRBJ1-1	15	CASSPEWGLNTEAFF	TGTGCCAGCAGCCCTGAATGGGGGCTGAACACTGAAGCTTTCTTT
TRBV30	-	-	TRBJ2-3	12	CAWSLAGDTQYF	TGTGCCTGGAGTCTAGCCGGAGATACGCAGTATTTT
TRBV28	-	-	TRBJ1-4	15	CASSLAGRLNEKLFF	TGTGCCAGCAGTTTAGCGGGGCGCCTTAATGAAAAACTGTTTTTT
TRBV12-5	-	TRBD2	TRBJ2-3	17	CASGFRIRGVIPDTQYF	TGTGCTAGTGGTTTTCGTATACGGGGGGTCATCCCAGATACGCAGTATTTT
TRBV18	-	-	TRBJ2-7	14	CASSLDRSLYEQYF	TGTGCCAGCTCACTAGACAGGTCGCTCTACGAGCAGTACTTC
TRBV28	-	-	TRBJ1-2	15	CASSLSPGLGYGYTF	TGTGCCAGCAGTTTATCCCCAGGACTTGGCTATGGCTACACCTTC
TRBV7-3	-	-	TRBJ2-2	16	CASSRIPPGAGGELFF	TGTGCCAGCAGCCGCATCCCCCCGGGAGCCGGCGGGGAGCTGTTTTTT
TRBV7-9	-	-	TRBJ1-2	18	CASSLGGDRYRPNYGYTF	TGTGCCAGCAGCTTAGGGGGGGACCGATACCGACCCAACTATGGCTACACCTTC
TRBV30	-	-	TRBJ1-5	12	CAWKVSAGPQHF	TGTGCCTGGAAGGTCAGCGCGGGGCCCCAGCATTTT
TRBV28	once	TRBD1	TRBJ1-1	15	CASSFRGHPNTEAFF	TGTGCCAGCAGTTTCAGGGGGCATCCGAACACTGAAGCTTTCTTT
TRBV27	-	-	TRBJ1-1	16	CASSLSLGAGSTEAFF	TGTGCCAGCAGTTTGTCGTTGGGTGCAGGGTCCACTGAAGCTTTCTTT
TRBV5-1	-	TRBD1	TRBJ2-5	14	CASSLATGGETQYF	TGCGCCAGCAGCTTGGCTACAGGGGGGGAGACCCAGTACTTC
TRBV19	-	-	TRBJ1-1	16	CASSTIPGRGRSEAFF	TGTGCCAGTAGTACCATACCAGGACGGGGTAGGTCTGAAGCTTTCTTT
TRBV27	-	-	TRBJ2-2	14	CASSLEHTTGELFF	TGTGCCAGCAGTTTGGAGCATACCACCGGGGAGCTGTTTTTT
TRBV10-3	-	-	TRBJ2-5	14	CAIRDSRDGETQYF	TGTGCCATCAGGGACAGCCGGGACGGAGAGACCCAGTACTTC
TRBV6-5	-	-	TRBJ1-2	15	CASSYSVGGYGGYTF	TGTGCCAGCAGTTACTCGGTTGGAGGGTACGGTGGCTACACCTTC
TRBV7-3	-	TRBD2	TRBJ2-5	16	CASSLTGLANQETQYF	TGTGCCAGCAGCTTAACGGGACTAGCGAACCAAGAGACCCAGTACTTC
TRBV5-1	few	TRBD2	TRBJ2-7	14	CASSLVLAADEQYF	TGCGCCAGCAGCTTGGTACTAGCGGCCGACGAGCAGTACTTC
TRBV27	-	TRBD1	TRBJ1-2	13	CASSQQGAHGYTF	TGTGCCAGCAGTCAACAGGGGGCCCATGGCTACACCTTC
TRBV24-1	-	TRBD1	TRBJ1-2	16	CATSDPRPGTGDGYTF	TGTGCCACCAGTGACCCCCGGCCGGGGACAGGGGACGGCTACACCTTC
TRBV5-1	once	-	TRBJ1-5	13	CASSLVPDQPQHF	TGCGCCAGCAGCTTGGTACCAGATCAGCCCCAGCATTTT
TRBV28	-	-	TRBJ2-7	15	CASSFSPAGTYEQYF	TGTGCCAGCAGTTTTAGCCCCGCTGGTACCTACGAGCAGTACTTC
TRBV6-4	-	-	TRBJ1-1	14	CASSPEGGGTEAFF	TGTGCCAGCAGTCCCGAAGGGGGGGGCACTGAAGCTTTCTTT
TRBV5-1	-	TRBD1	TRBJ1-1	14	CASSLVQGATEAFF	TGCGCCAGCAGCTTGGTACAGGGGGCAACTGAAGCTTTCTTT
TRBV10-3	-	-	TRBJ2-7	17	CAISESKLGLLSYEQYF	TGTGCCATCAGTGAGTCGAAGCTGGGACTGCTCTCCTACGAGCAGTACTTC